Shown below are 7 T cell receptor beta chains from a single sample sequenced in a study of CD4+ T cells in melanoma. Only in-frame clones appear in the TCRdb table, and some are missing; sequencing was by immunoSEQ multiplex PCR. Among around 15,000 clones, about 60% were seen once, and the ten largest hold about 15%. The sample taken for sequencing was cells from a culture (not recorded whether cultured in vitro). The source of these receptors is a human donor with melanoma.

The CDR3 loop is CASSPGTSVRGETQYF. The CDR3 bases are TGTGCCAGCAGCCCAGGGACTAGCGTCCGGGGAGAGACCCAGTACTTC. This chain links TRBV5-8 with TRBJ2-5; 10 nucleotides align to TRBD2. V lost 4 bases to trimming and J lost 4 bases; unmatched junction nucleotides: 10. This CDR3 has 16 residues. Germline V gives CDR1 SGHTS, CDR2 YDEGEE.

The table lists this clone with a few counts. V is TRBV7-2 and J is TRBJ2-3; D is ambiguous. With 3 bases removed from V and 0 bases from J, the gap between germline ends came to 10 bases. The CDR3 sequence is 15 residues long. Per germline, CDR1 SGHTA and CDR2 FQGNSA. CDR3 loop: CASSLSRSSTDTQYF. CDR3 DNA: TGTGCCAGCAGCTTGTCGCGGTCTAGCACAGATACGCAGTATTTT.

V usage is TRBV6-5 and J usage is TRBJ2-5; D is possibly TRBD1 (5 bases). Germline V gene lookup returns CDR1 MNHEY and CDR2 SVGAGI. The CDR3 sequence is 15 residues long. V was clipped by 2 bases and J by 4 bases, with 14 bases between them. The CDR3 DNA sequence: TGTGCCAGCAGTTACCCCCAGGGTGCGATAGAGACCCAGTACTTC. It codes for CASSYPQGAIETQYF.

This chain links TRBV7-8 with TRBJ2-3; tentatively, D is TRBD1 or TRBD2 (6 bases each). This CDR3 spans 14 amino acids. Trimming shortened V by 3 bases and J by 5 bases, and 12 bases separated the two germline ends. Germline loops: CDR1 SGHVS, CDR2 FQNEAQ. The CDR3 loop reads CASSFGGGVDTQYF. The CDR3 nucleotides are TGTGCCAGCAGCTTTGGGGGCGGGGTAGATACGCAGTATTTT.

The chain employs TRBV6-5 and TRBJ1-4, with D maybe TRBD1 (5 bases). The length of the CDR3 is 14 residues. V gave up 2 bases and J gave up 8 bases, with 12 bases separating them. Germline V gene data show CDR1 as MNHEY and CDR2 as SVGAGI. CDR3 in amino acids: CASSYRQGLEKLFF. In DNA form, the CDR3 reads TGTGCCAGCAGTTACCGCCAGGGTTTAGAAAAACTGTTTTTT.

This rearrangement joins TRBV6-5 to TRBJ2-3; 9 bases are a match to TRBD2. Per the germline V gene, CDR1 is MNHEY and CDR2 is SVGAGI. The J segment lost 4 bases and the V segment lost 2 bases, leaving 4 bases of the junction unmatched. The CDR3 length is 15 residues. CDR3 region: CASSYRGGASDTQYF. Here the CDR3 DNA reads TGTGCCAGCAGTTACCGCGGGGGGGCTTCAGATACGCAGTATTTT.

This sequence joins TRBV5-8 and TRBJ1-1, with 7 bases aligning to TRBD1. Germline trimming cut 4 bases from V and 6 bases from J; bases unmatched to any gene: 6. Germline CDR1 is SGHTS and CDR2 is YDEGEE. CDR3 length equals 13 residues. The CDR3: CASSDRVHPEAFF. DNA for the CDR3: TGTGCCAGCAGCGACAGGGTACACCCTGAAGCTTTCTTT.